This T cell receptor beta chain was retrieved from a study of blood T cells in healthy people across ages. The CDR3 is 16 amino acids. The germline V gene has CDR1 DFQATT and CDR2 SNEGSKA (reference sequence). Then a second PCR, running about 6 to 12 cycles, was carried out with a sample-barcoded 5' primer and a J-beta primer mix. TCRdb used MiXCR to reprocess the 5' RACE reads, holding one entry per CDR3 protein. Among about 1.6 million distinct CDR3 sequences listed, about 35% were seen once. Sequences were obtained from blood. The chain recombines TRBV20-1 with TRBJ2-5; D possibly corresponds to TRBD2 (6 bases). The J call may be wrong; the DNA end is better matched by TRBJ2-7. This TCR came from a woman between 25 and 40 years old in good health. CDR3 residues: CSASSPLLAEDYEQYF. CDR3 sequence (DNA): TGCAGTGCTAGCTCCCCCCTTTTAGCGGAAGACTACGAGCAGTACTTC.